One and the same sample provided the 13 T cell receptor beta chains below, sequenced in a study of a mutant IDH1 vaccine in newly diagnosed glioma. The protocol was immunoSEQ multiplex PCR, while the TCRdb copy is restricted to in-frame clones and leaves out a portion. The repertoire holds around 41,000 clones, with approximately 90% as singletons. Their antigens are not known. Time point indicated: week 35, safety follow-up. The study gave 300 ug of mutant IDH1 20-mer peptide per vaccine dose, with topical imiquimod. Material: PBMCs, obtained from a glioma patient whose treatment included an IDH1 peptide vaccine. The source of these receptors is a man aged 35-49 years with glioma.

This clone was seen more than once but under ten times. CDR3 sequence: CAWSPLAGDTDTQYF. The CDR3 DNA is TGTGCCTGGAGTCCCTTGGCGGGAGACACAGATACGCAGTATTTT. This rearrangement joins TRBV30 to TRBJ2-3; 7 bases match TRBD2. Germline-derived CDR1 and CDR2 are GTSNPN and SVGIG (reference sequence). This CDR3 spans 15 amino acids. V shed 2 bases, J shed 2 bases, and the junction held 7 bases outside the gene matches. The full variable domain, its missing parts supplied by reference TRBV30 and TRBJ2-3, is SQTIHQWPATLVQPVGSPLSLECTVEGTSNPNLYWYRQAAGRGLQLLFYSVGIGQISSEVPQNLSASRPQDRQFILSSKKLLLSDSGFYLCAWSPLAGDTDTQYFGPGTRLTVL.

The chain couples TRBV5-1 to TRBJ2-2, with 10 bases that match TRBD2. Germline V lookup: CDR1 SGHRS, CDR2 YFSETQ. J gave up 3 bases and V 9 bases, and 8 bases lay outside the gene matches. This CDR3 region has 15 residues. The DNA of the CDR3 is TGCGCCACCTCCGGGACTAGCGATTACACCGGGGAGCTGTTTTTT. Translating it yields CATSGTSDYTGELFF.

The chain joins TRBV5-8 to TRBJ2-5; D remains unclear. Looked up from germline, CDR1 is SGHTS and CDR2 is YDEGEE. This CDR3 is built from 14 residues. V was trimmed by 5 bases and J by 4 bases, leaving 15 bases between them. CDR3 region: CASSHDLTGETQYF. The CDR3 DNA reads as TGTGCCAGCAGTCACGACCTGACGGGAGAGACCCAGTACTTC.

The chain recombines TRBV6-5 with TRBJ2-5, with D perhaps matching TRBD2 (5 bases). The CDR3 runs 13 residues. Germline lookup yields CDR1 MNHEY and CDR2 SVGAGI. V was clipped by 5 bases and J by 2 bases, with 9 bases between them. The CDR3 DNA follows: TGTGCCAGCAGTCGAGGACTTCAAGAGACCCAGTACTTC. Protein: CASSRGLQETQYF.

This clone was observed a single time. The chain is built from TRBV29-1 and TRBJ1-1; D not resolved. The CDR3 is 11 amino acids. V was cut by 5 bases and J by 4 bases, with 8 bases left in between. Germline assignment: CDR1 SQVTM and CDR2 ANQGSEA. In DNA form, the CDR3 reads TGCAGCGTTAAGACAAGCACTGAAGCTTTCTTT. Protein sequence: CSVKTSTEAFF.

J is TRBJ2-2 and V is TRBV2; 8 bases align to TRBD1. J lost 4 bases, V lost 4 bases, and 5 bases had no gene match. From germline, CDR1 is SNHLY and CDR2 FYNNEI. The CDR3 runs 15 residues. CDR3 sequence reads: CASSVSGGGTGELFF. CDR3 nucleotide sequence: TGTGCCAGCAGTGTATCAGGGGGCGGCACCGGGGAGCTGTTTTTT.

The chain combines TRBV5-1 with TRBJ2-7; TRBD1 matches 8 bases. The CDR3 sequence is 13 residues long. Germline V gives CDR1 SGHRS, CDR2 YFSETQ. The V and J ends lost 4 bases and 3 bases, in that order; junction bases with no gene match: 3. In nucleotides, the CDR3 is TGCGCCAGCAGCCACGGGACAGGCTACGAGCAGTACTTC. Translated, it gives CASSHGTGYEQYF.

CDR3 region: CASSLLAEQETQYF. For the CDR3, the DNA is TGTGCCAGCAGCCTACTAGCAGAACAAGAGACCCAGTACTTC. The chain uses TRBV6-5 and TRBJ2-5, with a weak D call TRBD2 (6 bases). Trimming took off 6 bases at V and 2 bases at J, with 13 bases between the two ends. The length of the CDR3 is 14 residues. CDR1 and CDR2 (germline): MNHEY, SVGAGI.

V and J are TRBV4-2 and TRBJ2-5, with 11 bases lining up with TRBD2. The CDR3 is 17 residues long. The ends lost 3 bases at V and 1 base at J; junction bases unmatched: 7. Looked up from germline, CDR1 is LGHNA and CDR2 is YNFKEQ. For the CDR3, the DNA is TGTGCCAGCAGCCAGCGTACCGGGACTAGCGGCCAAGAGACCCAGTACTTC. Encoded protein: CASSQRTGTSGQETQYF.

V usage is TRBV2 and J usage is TRBJ1-5, with 7 bases that match TRBD1. The CDR3 has 15 residues. Per germline, CDR1 SNHLY and CDR2 FYNNEI. The V segment lost 3 bases and the J segment 3 bases; nucleotides outside the gene matches: 5. CDR3 DNA sequence: TGTGCCAGCAGTGAGACAGGGATCCCCAATCAGCCCCAGCATTTT. It specifies CASSETGIPNQPQHF.

The rearrangement uses TRBV6-5 and TRBJ1-2, with D possibly matching TRBD1 (6 bases). Trimming removed 6 bases at V and 4 bases at J, with 18 bases between. The CDR3 runs 15 residues. Germline V gene lookup returns CDR1 MNHEY and CDR2 SVGAGI. The CDR3 sequence: CASSLDRTPFYGYTF. Here the CDR3 DNA reads TGTGCCAGCAGCCTAGACAGGACCCCTTTCTATGGCTACACCTTC.

This chain links TRBV10-3 with TRBJ2-2; TRBD1 matches at 9 bases. Germline assignment: CDR1 ENHRY and CDR2 SYGVKD. J gave up 1 base and V 10 bases, and 7 bases lay outside the gene matches. This CDR3 comprises 15 residues. CDR3 nucleotides: TGTGCCACTTACCCGGGACAGGGGAACACCGGGGAGCTGTTTTTT. It translates to CATYPGQGNTGELFF.

The chain couples TRBV11-3 to TRBJ1-1; D remains unclear. Trimming cost V 5 bases and J 3 bases, with 13 bases left between them. The length of the CDR3 is 14 residues. Germline V CDR1 and CDR2: SGHNT, YENEEA. CDR3 sequence (DNA): TGTGCCAGCAGCCACCGGGCCGAGGACACTGAAGCTTTCTTT. Translation: CASSHRAEDTEAFF.